These 29 T cell receptor beta chains were sequenced from one sample in a study of T cell responses to AZD1222 COVID-19 vaccine. Sequencing used immunoSEQ multiplex PCR; TCRdb keeps in-frame clones, though not all of them. The data hold some 130,000 clones, with around 89% observed a single time. The specimen was peripheral blood, collected on day 0 of AZD1222 vaccination. These receptor sequences come from an adult in good health.

This clone was observed a single time. The V gene is TRBV3-1 (or the pseudogene TRBV3-2), the J gene TRBJ1-6; 9 positions agree with TRBD1. The J segment lost 6 bases and the V segment lost 7 bases, leaving 4 bases of the junction unmatched. The CDR3 consists of 14 residues. Germline CDR1 and CDR2: LGHDT and YNNKEL (reference sequence). CDR3 region: CASTRGQGNSPLHF. CDR3 sequence (DNA): TGTGCCAGCACCAGGGGACAGGGTAATTCACCCCTCCACTTT.

This chain's CDR3 is CASSLVTGLDSGYTF. In DNA, the CDR3 is TGTGCCAGCAGCTTAGTAACAGGGTTAGACTCTGGCTACACCTTC. The chain uses TRBV7-2 and TRBJ1-2, with D possibly matching TRBD1 (6 bases). This CDR3 region has 15 residues. Germline lookup yields CDR1 SGHTA and CDR2 FQGNSA. Deletions cut 1 base from V and 7 bases from J, with 16 bases between.

The chain joins TRBV10-1 to TRBJ1-1; the D gene is possibly TRBD1 (6 bases). The CDR3 loop spans 13 amino acids. Between the trimmed V and J ends, which lost 10 bases and 2 bases, there was a span of 14 bases. Germline CDR1 is WNHNN and CDR2 is SYGVQD (reference sequence). The CDR3 coding sequence is TGCGCCACAATGGACAGTCTTAACACTGAAGCTTTCTTT. Translation: CATMDSLNTEAFF.

The V and J genes are TRBV6-6 and TRBJ1-2; D gene ambiguous. CDR3 size: 13 residues. Germline V gene data show CDR1 as MNHNY and CDR2 as SVGAGI (reference sequence). The V gene lost 4 bases and the J gene lost 0 bases, with 6 bases spanning the gap. Here the CDR3 reads CASSSIANYGYTF. Here the CDR3 DNA reads TGTGCCAGCAGTTCCATAGCTAACTATGGCTACACCTTC.

V is TRBV27 and J is TRBJ1-1, with 11 positions matching TRBD1. CDR1 and CDR2 from the germline V gene are MNHEY and SMNVEV (reference sequence). With 8 bases clipped from V and 4 bases from J, the junction kept 3 bases outside the gene matches. This CDR3 spans 13 amino acids. CDR3 amino acids: CASSDRGPTEAFF. The CDR3 DNA follows: TGTGCCAGCTCGGACAGGGGGCCCACTGAAGCTTTCTTT.

This clone appeared a single time. The J gene is TRBJ2-1, the V gene TRBV10-3, with 9 positions matching TRBD1. The CDR3 has 14 residues. Germline V CDR1 and CDR2: ENHRY, SYGVKD. Trimming at V came to 6 bases and at J to 6 bases, leaving 6 bases not matched to a gene. Written as DNA, the CDR3 is TGTGCCATCAGACCCGGGACAGGGAGCAATGAGCAGTTCTTC. This gives the protein CAIRPGTGSNEQFF.

The CDR3 reads CSVPGTGRNNEQFF. The CDR3 DNA sequence: TGCAGCGTTCCAGGGACAGGCCGTAACAATGAGCAGTTCTTC. The genes are TRBV29-1 and TRBJ2-1; 8 bases match TRBD1. With 5 bases clipped from V and 5 bases from J, the junction kept 8 bases outside the gene matches. The CDR3 contains 14 residues. Germline V CDR1 and CDR2: SQVTM, ANQGSEA.

This clone was recorded once. The chain employs TRBV6-1 and TRBJ2-7; no reliable D call. The CDR3 length is 13 residues. The germline V and J ends were trimmed by 2 bases and 3 bases, with 8 bases remaining between them. Germline assignment: CDR1 MNHNS and CDR2 SASEGT. Here the CDR3 DNA reads TGTGCCAGCAGTGAATGGAGATACTACGAGCAGTACTTC. It is translated as CASSEWRYYEQYF.

This clone has a single count. The V call is TRBV27, the J call TRBJ1-2; D possibly corresponds to TRBD1 (5 bases). The CDR3 totals 13 residues. Germline CDR1 and CDR2: MNHEY and SMNVEV (reference sequence). The V gene lost 2 bases and the J gene lost 8 bases, with 12 bases spanning the gap. For the CDR3, the DNA is TGTGCCAGCAGTTTAAGGGGCGGGCTGGGCTACACCTTC. This translates into CASSLRGGLGYTF.

The CDR3 region is CASGFFPYEQYF. The CDR3 region has the DNA TGTGCTAGTGGTTTCTTCCCCTACGAGCAGTACTTC. The chain recombines TRBV12-5 with TRBJ2-7, with no clear D. The CDR3 loop spans 12 amino acids. Per germline, CDR1 LGHNT and CDR2 FRNRAP. Deletions cut 3 bases from V and 2 bases from J, with 5 bases between.

V and J are TRBV19 and TRBJ1-2; possibly TRBD1 for D (6 bases). V was shortened by 3 bases and J by 7 bases, with 12 bases between the two germline ends. Germline values: CDR1 LNHDA, CDR2 SQIVND (reference sequence). This CDR3 has 13 residues. The CDR3 DNA reads TGTGCCAGTAGTATTCGAGGGGGTCGTGGCTACACCTTC. Its translation: CASSIRGGRGYTF.

CDR3 nucleotide sequence: TGTGCCAGCAGCTCTCTACCGCCGGGACAGAGTAATTCACCCCTCCACTTT. The encoded protein is CASSSLPPGQSNSPLHF. This chain uses TRBV5-4 with TRBJ1-6; TRBD1 matches at 7 bases. CDR3 length: 17 residues. With 3 bases clipped from V and 6 bases from J, the junction kept 12 bases outside the gene matches. From germline, CDR1 is SGHNT and CDR2 YYREEE (reference sequence).

This clone was counted once. The CDR3 DNA sequence: TGTGCCAGCAGCTATACGAGGGGAAACACCATATATTTT. This sequence encodes CASSYTRGNTIYF. The chain employs TRBV6-5 and TRBJ1-3; D is unclear. Trimming shortened V by 6 bases and J by 4 bases, and 10 bases separated the two germline ends. Looked up from germline, CDR1 is MNHEY and CDR2 is SVGAGI. The CDR3 covers 13 residues.

The V call is TRBV6-5, the J call TRBJ1-1; a possible D gene is TRBD1 (6 bases). V dropped 8 bases and J dropped 0 bases, with 10 bases sitting between them. Germline-derived CDR1 and CDR2 are MNHEY and SVGAGI. This CDR3 comprises 13 residues. CDR3 in amino acids: CASVDSMNTEAFF. CDR3 coding DNA: TGTGCCAGCGTGGACAGTATGAACACTGAAGCTTTCTTT.

Note on this clone: At the DNA level, this CDR3 is encoded by other sequences in the same sample as well. This chain joins TRBV19 and TRBJ1-1, with 7 bases lining up with TRBD1. Trimming removed 1 base from V and 2 bases from J; junction bases left unmatched: 1. This CDR3 has 14 amino acids. The germline V gene has CDR1 LNHDA and CDR2 SQIVND (reference sequence). The CDR3 loop is CASSIGQGNTEAFF. The CDR3 region has the DNA TGTGCCAGTAGTATAGGACAGGGTAACACTGAAGCTTTCTTT.

The rearrangement uses TRBV18 and TRBJ2-7, with TRBD1 as a possible D gene (6 bases). This CDR3 region has 14 residues. V was trimmed by 8 bases and J by 4 bases, leaving 18 bases between them. Germline CDR1 is KGHSH and CDR2 is LQKENI. The CDR3 sequence: CASGSRGPRYEQYF. The CDR3 DNA sequence: TGTGCCAGCGGATCCAGGGGCCCTCGGTACGAGCAGTACTTC. Full variable domain (rest looked up from reference TRBV18 and TRBJ2-7): NAGVMQNPRHLVRRRGQEARLRCSPMKGHSHVYWYRQLPEEGLKFMVYLQKENIIDESGMPKERFSAEFPKEGPSILRIQQVVRGDSAAYFCASGSRGPRYEQYFGPGTRLTVT.

The CDR3 DNA reads TGTGCCAGCAGTCGATTTAGGACAGGGCAAGAGACCCAGTACTTC. It translates to CASSRFRTGQETQYF. The chain couples TRBV2 to TRBJ2-5; 8 bases are a match to TRBD1. Germline CDR1 is SNHLY and CDR2 is FYNNEI. Trimming cost V 5 bases and J 2 bases; bases outside gene matches: 7. The length of the CDR3 is 15 residues.

This rearrangement joins TRBV28 to TRBJ1-5; TRBD1 aligns across 8 bases. The CDR3 is made up of 15 amino acids. The germline CDR1 and CDR2 sequences are MDHEN and SYDVKM. J was trimmed by 5 bases and V by 6 bases; bases with no gene match: 9. The CDR3 protein is CASSLDRGGYQPQHF. CDR3 DNA sequence: TGTGCCAGCAGCCTCGACAGGGGAGGATATCAGCCCCAGCATTTT.

The rearrangement links TRBV4-1 to TRBJ1-3; D possibly corresponds to TRBD1 (6 bases). Trimming took 2 bases from V and 3 from J, leaving 17 bases between them. This CDR3 spans 17 amino acids. Germline CDR1 and CDR2: MGHRA and YSYEKL. This CDR3 reads CASSQKQGKDDGNTIYF. In DNA, the CDR3 is TGCGCCAGCAGCCAAAAACAGGGCAAGGACGATGGAAACACCATATATTTT.

This clone was detected once. V is TRBV4-1 and J is TRBJ1-2; 7 bases agree with TRBD1. The CDR3 totals 16 residues. Germline V gene sequence: CDR1 MGHRA, CDR2 YSYEKL. The ends lost 0 bases at V and 7 bases at J; junction bases unmatched: 11. The CDR3 region is CASSQDRVKGARGYTF. In DNA form, the CDR3 reads TGCGCCAGCAGCCAAGATAGGGTGAAGGGGGCGCGTGGCTACACCTTC.

The chain uses TRBV19 and TRBJ2-1; no definite D call. From germline, CDR1 is LNHDA and CDR2 SQIVND (reference sequence). The CDR3 totals 13 residues. Trimming left V 7 bases short and J 9 bases short, with 16 bases between. Here the CDR3 DNA reads TGTGCCAGTAATCCCGACCCTTCACGTGAGCAGTTCTTC. Translation gives CASNPDPSREQFF.

The sample holds a few counts of this clone. The chain has TRBV6-5 and TRBJ1-2; 10 bases map to TRBD1. Germline loops: CDR1 MNHEY, CDR2 SVGAGI. V shed 4 bases, J shed 1 base, and the junction held 6 bases outside the gene matches. CDR3 length equals 16 residues. CDR3 DNA sequence: TGTGCCAGCAGTTCCCGGGACAGGGGATTTAACTATGGCTACACCTTC. Translated, it gives CASSSRDRGFNYGYTF.

A word on this clone: The identical CDR3 is also encoded by other nucleotide sequences in the sample. This chain links TRBV7-3 with TRBJ1-1; D unclear. V lost 4 bases and J 2 bases, leaving 8 bases between the germline ends. CDR1 and CDR2 (germline): SGHTA, FQGTGA. CDR3 length equals 13 residues. The chain's CDR3 is CASSSQSNTEAFF. CDR3 bases: TGTGCCAGCAGCTCACAGTCTAACACTGAAGCTTTCTTT.

This clone was picked up one time. The rearrangement joins TRBV6-6 to TRBJ1-6; no firm D call. V was clipped by 2 bases and J by 7 bases, with 9 bases between them. CDR1 and CDR2 from the germline V gene are MNHNY and SVGAGI (reference sequence). This CDR3 comprises 14 residues. The CDR3 nucleotides read TGTGCCAGCAGTTACACAGCGCCGAATTCACCCCTCCACTTT. Translating gives CASSYTAPNSPLHF.

The chain uses TRBV4-3 and TRBJ1-5; no clear D. Trimming took off 5 bases at V and 2 bases at J, with 16 bases between the two ends. This CDR3 spans 16 amino acids. Germline V gene sequence: CDR1 LGHNA, CDR2 YSLEER. The CDR3, as DNA: TGCGCCAGCAGCTCCACAGTGGCCGGGGGCAATCAGCCCCAGCATTTT. Translating gives CASSSTVAGGNQPQHF.

The chain uses TRBV20-1 and TRBJ2-2; D is undetermined. There are 12 residues in the CDR3. Germline CDR1 reads DFQATT; CDR2 reads SNEGSKA (reference sequence). Trimming removed 3 bases at V and 6 bases at J, with 8 bases between. This CDR3 reads CSASPGPGELFF. The CDR3 nucleotides read TGCAGTGCTAGTCCTGGGCCCGGGGAGCTGTTTTTT.

The chain combines TRBV5-4 with TRBJ2-2; 9 bases fit TRBD1. Germline assignment: CDR1 SGHNT and CDR2 YYREEE (reference sequence). The J segment lost 6 bases and the V segment lost 5 bases, leaving 8 bases of the junction unmatched. The CDR3 has 15 amino acids. The chain's CDR3 is CASRTGGTGAGELFF. The CDR3 DNA follows: TGTGCCAGCAGGACAGGGGGGACAGGCGCCGGGGAGCTGTTTTTT.

This chain connects TRBV3-1 (or the pseudogene TRBV3-2) to TRBJ2-2; 10 bases match TRBD1. The CDR3 has 16 residues. The J segment lost 5 bases and the V segment lost 0 bases, leaving 3 bases of the junction unmatched. Germline values: CDR1 LGHDT, CDR2 YNNKEL (reference sequence). The CDR3 reads CASSQDGTGVTGELFF. The CDR3 nucleotides are TGTGCCAGCAGCCAAGACGGGACAGGGGTTACCGGGGAGCTGTTTTTT.

V gene TRBV14 combines with J gene TRBJ2-3; 11 nucleotides align to TRBD2. Germline values: CDR1 SGHDN, CDR2 FVKESK. The CDR3 is made up of 17 amino acids. With 4 bases clipped from V and 4 bases from J, the junction kept 10 bases outside the gene matches. The CDR3 coding sequence is TGTGCCAGCAGCCCGCGAAGTACTAGCGGGGGCCCAGATACGCAGTATTTT. The encoded protein is CASSPRSTSGGPDTQYF. Full variable domain (rest looked up from reference TRBV14 and TRBJ2-3): EAGVTQFPSHSVIEKGQTVTLRCDPISGHDNLYWYRRVMGKEIKFLLHFVKESKQDESGMPNNRFLAERTGGTYSTLKVQPAELEDSGVYFCASSPRSTSGGPDTQYFGPGTRLTVL.